This T cell receptor (beta chain) emerged from a study of multiple sclerosis patients with progressive multifocal leukoencephalopathy. Study-level points and caveats: Lower normalized Shannon entropy suggested reduced TRB diversity in most PML patients.

Method: immunoSEQ multiplex PCR; TCRdb's copy keeps in-frame clones and lacks some. The sample lists roughly 34,000 clones, 70% to 90% occurring once. Time point reported: before natalizumab initiation. All patients had prior interferon beta, and all PML patients were female. V was clipped by 0 bases and J by 0 bases, with 10 bases between them. Looked up from germline, CDR1 is SGHRS and CDR2 is YFSETQ. The CDR3 contains 16 residues. As for this clone: What it binds is not known.

The TCR sequence derives from a human donor with multiple sclerosis. Sequencing used PBMCs. This sequence joins TRBV5-1 and TRBJ1-3, with D unresolved. The CDR3: CASSLGSGGSGNTIYF. In nucleotides, the CDR3 is TGCGCCAGCAGCTTGGGGAGCGGAGGCTCTGGAAACACCATATATTTT.